Following are 14 T cell receptor beta chains from one sample sequenced in a study of cytomegalovirus exposure and HLA in healthy donors. The study ran its PCR with 60 Vbeta and 13 Jbeta primers. Measured with immunoSEQ multiplex PCR; TCRdb has only the in-frame clones, and not every one. Of some 140,000 clones in the sample, roughly 80% were seen once. The sequenced sample was PBMCs. All receptors derive from a female donor in good health and CMV-seronegative.

This chain uses TRBV27 with TRBJ1-2; D is unclear. V was cut by 6 bases and J by 4 bases, with 15 bases left in between. This CDR3 has 14 residues. The germline CDR1 and CDR2 sequences are MNHEY and SMNVEV (reference sequence). The CDR3 spells CASRAREAFYGYTF. CDR3 bases: TGTGCCAGCAGGGCCCGAGAGGCCTTCTATGGCTACACCTTC.

This clone appeared a single time. The rearrangement uses TRBV10-3 and TRBJ1-2; no definite D call. Germline CDR1 ENHRY, CDR2 SYGVKD. This CDR3 has 14 residues. Trimming pared 3 bases from V and 5 bases from J, leaving 13 bases between. The CDR3 nucleotides read TGTGCCATCAGTGATACGAGACGGCGGTATGGCTACACCTTC. It translates to CAISDTRRRYGYTF.

This clone has just one count. The rearrangement uses TRBV4-3 and TRBJ2-3, with TRBD2 identical over 10 bases. There are 18 residues in the CDR3. Per the germline V gene, CDR1 is LGHNA and CDR2 is YSLEER. Trimming took 1 base from V and 1 from J; bases not matched to a gene: 8. The CDR3 region is CASSQAYFLAGGTDTQYF. CDR3 nucleotides: TGCGCCAGCAGCCAAGCCTACTTTCTAGCGGGAGGCACAGATACGCAGTATTTT.

This clone was seen a few times. This sequence joins TRBV5-6 and TRBJ1-2; D is ambiguous. Per the germline V gene, CDR1 is SGHDT and CDR2 is YYEEEE. The CDR3 spans 14 residues. Trimming removed 0 bases at V and 5 bases at J, with 11 bases between. CDR3 bases: TGTGCCAGCAGCTTGGCCGGGAATGAGTATGGCTACACCTTC. This sequence encodes CASSLAGNEYGYTF.

Here the CDR3 reads CASSLLTEQFF. As DNA, the CDR3 is TGTGCCAGCAGCTTGCTCACAGAGCAGTTCTTC. The chain links TRBV5-6 to TRBJ2-1, with D uncertain. Trimming pared 1 base from V and 10 bases from J, leaving 6 bases between. The germline gives CDR1 SGHDT, CDR2 YYEEEE. This CDR3 is 11 amino acids long.

The chain recombines TRBV7-8 with TRBJ1-5; D is ambiguous. Trimming removed 3 bases from V and 3 bases from J, with 9 bases in between. CDR3 length equals 14 residues. CDR1 SGHVS and CDR2 FQNEAQ come from the germline V gene. The CDR3 DNA is TGTGCCAGCAGCTTTGCAGGTAACAATCAGCCCCAGCATTTT. Its translation is CASSFAGNNQPQHF.

The chain is built from TRBV5-4 and TRBJ1-3, with D unclear. CDR3 length: 16 residues. Between the trimmed V and J ends, which lost 4 bases and 1 base, there was a span of 15 bases. In germline, CDR1 is SGHNT, CDR2 YYREEE (reference sequence). CDR3 in DNA: TGTGCCAGCAGCGCGGCCAGTCAGCGGTCTGGAAACACCATATATTTT. Protein sequence: CASSAASQRSGNTIYF.

This clone appeared once. J is TRBJ2-2 and V is TRBV2, with a possible D match to TRBD1 (5 bases). Deletions cut 9 bases from V and 5 bases from J, with 22 bases between. Germline-derived CDR1 and CDR2 are SNHLY and FYNNEI. CDR3 length: 16 residues. The CDR3 protein is CARSLWGRAGTGELFF. CDR3 sequence (DNA): TGTGCCAGATCGCTCTGGGGCAGGGCAGGGACCGGGGAGCTGTTTTTT.

V usage is TRBV7-9 and J usage is TRBJ2-1; possibly TRBD2 for D (6 bases). The CDR3 runs to 14 residues. V was pared by 0 bases and J by 7 bases, with 10 bases between. The germline V gene has CDR1 SEHNR and CDR2 FQNEAQ (reference sequence). CDR3 amino acids: CASSLARGGNEQFF. The DNA of the CDR3 is TGTGCCAGCAGCTTAGCGAGGGGAGGTAATGAGCAGTTCTTC.

The chain recombines TRBV14 with TRBJ2-1, with 7 bases identical to TRBD2. The CDR3 is 15 residues long. V was clipped by 5 bases and J by 6 bases; unmatched bases: 10. Germline V gene lookup returns CDR1 SGHDN and CDR2 FVKESK. The CDR3 sequence is CASSSGLVGLNEQFF. DNA of the CDR3: TGTGCCAGCAGCTCTGGACTAGTAGGTCTCAATGAGCAGTTCTTC.

The V call is TRBV2, the J call TRBJ1-2; TRBD1 might be the D (5 bases). Deletions cut 10 bases from V and 5 bases from J, with 11 bases between. Per germline, CDR1 SNHLY and CDR2 FYNNEI. The CDR3 length is 11 residues. The CDR3 region has the DNA TGTGCCATACAGGAAAAGTATGGCTACACCTTC. Its translation is CAIQEKYGYTF.

This clone was observed a single time. The CDR3 DNA is TGTGCCAGTAGTATAGGTCGGGGAAGGGTGGACGAGCAGTACTTC. Its translation: CASSIGRGRVDEQYF. This chain joins TRBV19 and TRBJ2-7, with D possibly matching TRBD2 (5 bases). The V and J ends lost 1 base and 5 bases respectively, with 15 bases between them. CDR3 length equals 15 residues. The germline V gene encodes CDR1 LNHDA and CDR2 SQIVND (reference sequence). The full variable domain, in which reference TRBV19 and TRBJ2-7 provide the parts outside the CDR3, is DGGITQSPKYLFRKEGQNVTLSCEQNLNHDAMYWYRQDPGQGLRLIYYSQIVNDFQKGDIAEGYSVSREKKESFPLTVTSAQKNPTAFYLCASSIGRGRVDEQYFGPGTRLTVT.

The rearrangement links TRBV5-6 to TRBJ2-3, with 7 bases aligning to TRBD1. The CDR3 sequence is 15 residues long. Germline CDR1 reads SGHDT; CDR2 reads YYEEEE. J lost 1 base, V lost 2 bases, and 4 bases had no gene match. CDR3 loop: CASSFPQGRTDTQYF. The CDR3 coding sequence is TGTGCCAGCAGCTTCCCACAGGGGCGCACAGATACGCAGTATTTT. Combining the CDR3 with reference TRBV5-6 and TRBJ2-3 gives the whole variable domain DAGVTQSPTHLIKTRGQQVTLRCSPKSGHDTVSWYQQALGQGPQFIFQYYEEEERQRGNFPDRFSGHQFPNYSSELNVNALLLGDSALYLCASSFPQGRTDTQYFGPGTRLTVL.

For this clone: This same CDR3 is encoded by further DNA sequences in the sample. V is TRBV5-4 and J is TRBJ2-7; 7 nucleotides agree with TRBD1. The ends lost 0 bases at V and 1 base at J; junction bases unmatched: 1. CDR1 SGHNT and CDR2 YYREEE come from the germline V gene (reference sequence). This CDR3 contains 14 residues. In nucleotides, the CDR3 is TGTGCCAGCAGCTTGGACAGGGGATCCTACGAGCAGTACTTC. Translated, it gives CASSLDRGSYEQYF.